These 22 T cell receptor beta chains share one sample of origin, sequenced in a study of shared clonotypes between healthy human individuals. The method was immunoSEQ multiplex PCR; TCRdb's version includes in-frame clones alone and lacks a portion of them. The sample includes more than 2 million clones, roughly 95% of them seen just once. Sequenced: naive CD4+ T cells sorted from blood. Subset given: CD45RA+ positively selected. All receptors derive from a man younger than 35 in good health.

The chain carries TRBV30 and TRBJ1-4; weak D call: TRBD1 (5 bases). CDR3 length equals 13 residues. Germline CDR1 reads GTSNPN; CDR2 reads SVGIG (reference sequence). The germline V and J ends were trimmed by 4 bases and 5 bases, with 11 bases remaining between them. CDR3 sequence: CAWTGQVNEKLFF. The CDR3 DNA sequence: TGTGCCTGGACGGGGCAGGTCAATGAAAAACTGTTTTTT.

J is TRBJ1-2 and V is TRBV4-1, with a tentative D call TRBD1 (6 bases). V was pared by 4 bases and J by 8 bases, with 20 bases between. Germline V gives CDR1 MGHRA, CDR2 YSYEKL. The CDR3 consists of 15 residues. DNA for the CDR3: TGCGCCAGCAGCCCGCGACAGGAGACTATTCTCGGCTACACCTTC. This codes for CASSPRQETILGYTF.

Concerning this clone: The sample contains more than one DNA sequence encoding this CDR3. J is TRBJ2-5 and V is TRBV7-9; possibly TRBD1 for D (5 bases). Germline V gene sequence: CDR1 SEHNR, CDR2 FQNEAQ (reference sequence). Trimming removed 1 base at V and 4 bases at J, with 7 bases between. This CDR3 has 13 amino acids. CDR3 DNA: TGTGCCAGCAGCTTAGGACAGAGAGAGACCCAGTACTTC. It specifies CASSLGQRETQYF. Using reference TRBV7-9 and TRBJ2-5 for the parts outside the CDR3, the full variable domain is DTGVSQNPRHKITKRGQNVTFRCDPISEHNRLYWYRQTLGQGPEFLTYFQNEAQLEKSRLLSDRFSAERPKGSFSTLEIQRTEQGDSAMYLCASSLGQRETQYFGPGTRLLVL.

The genes are TRBV2 and TRBJ1-1; D perhaps matches TRBD1 (6 bases). Germline CDR1 reads SNHLY; CDR2 reads FYNNEI. Trimming took off 3 bases at V and 7 bases at J, with 24 bases between the two ends. The CDR3 is made up of 17 amino acids. The CDR3 DNA reads TGTGCCAGCAGTGAGGGTACCCTAGGAGCAGGGGCTCTTGAAGCTTTCTTT. Its translation: CASSEGTLGAGALEAFF.

The J gene is TRBJ2-1, the V gene TRBV5-1, with TRBD1 identical over 7 bases. V gave up 4 bases and J gave up 0 bases; unmatched junction bases: 4. CDR3 length: 15 residues. Per the germline V gene, CDR1 is SGHRS and CDR2 is YFSETQ. The CDR3 sequence: CASSRDSSSYNEQFF. CDR3 sequence (DNA): TGCGCCAGCAGCAGGGACAGTTCCTCCTACAATGAGCAGTTCTTC.

This clone was recorded only once. The chain uses TRBV5-6 and TRBJ1-5; 8 nucleotides match TRBD1. Germline V gives CDR1 SGHDT, CDR2 YYEEEE. The CDR3 spans 15 residues. J was trimmed by 5 bases and V by 0 bases; bases with no gene match: 4. CDR3 sequence: CASSLGGQDHQPQHF. The CDR3, as DNA: TGTGCCAGCAGCTTGGGGGGACAGGACCATCAGCCCCAGCATTTT.

CDR3 sequence: CAWRTPNQAQHF. CDR3 DNA sequence: TGTGCCTGGAGAACCCCCAATCAAGCCCAGCATTTT. V is TRBV30 and J is TRBJ1-5; D is ambiguous. V dropped 3 bases and J dropped 11 bases, with 14 bases sitting between them. CDR3 length equals 12 residues. The germline gives CDR1 GTSNPN, CDR2 SVGIG (reference sequence). The full variable domain, its missing parts supplied by reference TRBV30 and TRBJ1-5, is SQTIHQWPATLVQPVGSPLSLECTVEGTSNPNLYWYRQAAGRGLQLLFYSVGIGQISSEVPQNLSASRPQDRQFILSSKKLLLSDSGFYLCAWRTPNQAQHFGDGTRLSIL.

The gene calls are TRBV19 and TRBJ1-2, with 9 bases fitting TRBD1. Germline V CDR1 and CDR2: LNHDA, SQIVND (reference sequence). The CDR3 contains 14 residues. V shed 7 bases and J 8 bases; nucleotides not matched to a gene: 11. The CDR3, as DNA: TGTGCCAGTACCCTCGAGAGGGACAGGGAAGGCTACACCTTC. Protein: CASTLERDREGYTF.

This sequence joins TRBV11-2 and TRBJ1-2; the match to TRBD1 covers 10 bases. CDR1 and CDR2 from the germline V gene are SGHAT and FQNNGV. The V segment lost 4 bases and the J segment 8 bases; nucleotides outside the gene matches: 7. The CDR3 spans 14 residues. The CDR3 DNA follows: TGTGCCAGCAGCTCCTCGGGGACAGGGGTCGGCTACACCTTC. As protein: CASSSSGTGVGYTF.

This sequence joins TRBV7-9 and TRBJ2-1; D gene uncertain. The CDR3 contains 16 residues. V lost 2 bases to trimming and J lost 3 bases, with 14 bases between them. CDR1 SEHNR and CDR2 FQNEAQ come from the germline V gene (reference sequence). CDR3 protein: CASSLSRLGNYNEQFF. Written as DNA, the CDR3 is TGTGCCAGCAGCTTAAGTCGTCTAGGGAACTACAATGAGCAGTTCTTC.

This rearrangement joins TRBV5-6 to TRBJ1-1; D might be TRBD1 (5 bases). Germline CDR1 SGHDT, CDR2 YYEEEE. The CDR3 spans 16 residues. The V gene lost 1 base and the J gene lost 6 bases, with 19 bases spanning the gap. The CDR3 nucleotides are TGTGCCAGCAGCTTGTCCGGGGGAAAGGGAAGTGCTGAAGCTTTCTTT. Translating it yields CASSLSGGKGSAEAFF. Full variable domain (remainder filled in from reference TRBV5-6 and TRBJ1-1): DAGVTQSPTHLIKTRGQQVTLRCSPKSGHDTVSWYQQALGQGPQFIFQYYEEEERQRGNFPDRFSGHQFPNYSSELNVNALLLGDSALYLCASSLSGGKGSAEAFFGQGTRLTVV.

The chain employs TRBV10-2 and TRBJ1-2; a possible D gene is TRBD1 (6 bases). The V end lost 0 bases, the J end lost 8 bases, and 13 bases lay between the germline ends. This CDR3 contains 14 residues. Germline V gene sequence: CDR1 WSHSY, CDR2 SAAADI. The CDR3 loop reads CASSESTGFRGYTF. In DNA, the CDR3 is TGCGCCAGCAGTGAGTCCACAGGGTTTCGCGGCTACACCTTC.

The V gene is TRBV15, the J gene TRBJ2-2; D is unclear. The CDR3 has 13 residues. Trimming left V 1 base short and J 7 bases short, with 7 bases between. Germline V gene data show CDR1 as LNHNV and CDR2 as YYDKDF (reference sequence). CDR3 DNA: TGTGCCACCAGCAGAGCGGCAGTCGGGGAGCTGTTTTTT. It encodes CATSRAAVGELFF.

The V gene is TRBV4-1, the J gene TRBJ2-4, with a possible D match to TRBD2 (5 bases). The V end lost 0 bases, the J end lost 9 bases, and 6 bases lay between the germline ends. Germline assignment: CDR1 MGHRA and CDR2 YSYEKL. CDR3 length equals 12 residues. The CDR3 spells CASSQDSAIQYF. CDR3 nucleotide sequence: TGCGCCAGCAGCCAAGATAGCGCCATTCAGTACTTC.

A word on this clone: Other DNA sequences of this sample code for an identical CDR3. The chain employs TRBV7-2 and TRBJ2-7; the match to TRBD2 covers 7 bases. The CDR3 covers 14 residues. Germline-derived CDR1 and CDR2 are SGHTA and FQGNSA. The V gene end was trimmed by 1 base and the J gene end by 2 bases; junction bases not matched to a gene: 2. Here the CDR3 DNA reads TGTGCCAGCAGCTTAGGGGGAGGGCCCTACGAGCAGTACTTC. Residues: CASSLGGGPYEQYF.

This clone was detected only once. Other DNA sequences of this sample code for an identical CDR3. V and J are TRBV7-2 and TRBJ2-3, with D perhaps TRBD2 (6 bases). Trimming pared 1 base from V and 3 bases from J, leaving 11 bases between. The CDR3 loop spans 15 amino acids. Looked up from germline, CDR1 is SGHTA and CDR2 is FQGNSA. Here the CDR3 reads CASSLVPSGTDTQYF. Here the CDR3 DNA reads TGTGCCAGCAGCTTAGTCCCGAGCGGGACAGATACGCAGTATTTT.

This chain connects TRBV5-1 to TRBJ2-1, with D unresolved. The CDR3 contains 13 residues. Germline V lookup: CDR1 SGHRS, CDR2 YFSETQ. V gave up 1 base and J gave up 0 bases, with 2 bases separating them. CDR3 in DNA: TGCGCCAGCAGCTTGATCTCCTACAATGAGCAGTTCTTC. Translation gives CASSLISYNEQFF.

The rearrangement joins TRBV30 to TRBJ2-1; 15 nucleotides match TRBD2. Trimming removed 4 bases from V and 1 base from J; junction bases left unmatched: 8. Per germline, CDR1 GTSNPN and CDR2 SVGIG (reference sequence). The CDR3 is 18 residues long. CDR3 nucleotide sequence: TGTGCCTGGAAAGCAGGGACTAGCGGGGGGCCTTCCTACAATGAGCAGTTCTTC. Translating gives CAWKAGTSGGPSYNEQFF. The variable domain in full, with the rest retrieved from reference TRBV30 and TRBJ2-1, is SQTIHQWPATLVQPVGSPLSLECTVEGTSNPNLYWYRQAAGRGLQLLFYSVGIGQISSEVPQNLSASRPQDRQFILSSKKLLLSDSGFYLCAWKAGTSGGPSYNEQFFGPGTRLTVL.

The chain is built from TRBV4-1 and TRBJ2-3; 7 bases are shared with TRBD1. CDR1 and CDR2 from the germline V gene are MGHRA and YSYEKL. There are 18 residues in the CDR3. The junction had 11 bases not matched to a gene; V was cut back by 2 bases and J by 0 bases. CDR3 in DNA: TGCGCCAGCAGCCAACGGTTACCGGGACAGCTGAGCACAGATACGCAGTATTTT. Translated, it gives CASSQRLPGQLSTDTQYF.

The genes are TRBV9 and TRBJ1-2; D not certain. CDR1 and CDR2 (germline): SGDLS, YYNGEE. There are 16 residues in the CDR3. Deletions cut 0 bases from V and 1 base from J, with 13 bases between. The CDR3 here is CASSVDRYSSNYGYTF. CDR3 DNA sequence: TGTGCCAGCAGCGTAGATCGTTACAGCAGTAACTATGGCTACACCTTC.

The chain employs TRBV19 and TRBJ2-1; D not certain. The CDR3 sequence is 13 residues long. Germline V gives CDR1 LNHDA, CDR2 SQIVND (reference sequence). V gave up 1 base and J gave up 12 bases, with 13 bases separating them. For the CDR3, the DNA is TGTGCCAGTAGTATAGGGATGCCAGGTGGGCAGTTCTTC. As protein: CASSIGMPGGQFF.

V and J are TRBV6-6 and TRBJ2-7, with D perhaps being TRBD1 or TRBD2 (6 bases each). V lost 6 bases and J 5 bases, leaving 17 bases between the germline ends. Per the germline V gene, CDR1 is MNHNY and CDR2 is SVGAGI (reference sequence). There are 14 residues in the CDR3. As DNA, the CDR3 is TGTGCCAGCAGAGGCCTTGGGGGGCGCCACGAGCAGTACTTC. Residues: CASRGLGGRHEQYF.